The T cell receptor beta chain under discussion was sequenced for a study of blood T cells in healthy people across ages. CDR3 length equals 10 residues. Germline-derived CDR1 and CDR2 are SNHLY and FYNNEI. About this clonotype: One junction end does not reproduce the germline sequence, and a read error may be involved.

A sample-barcoded 5' primer and a J-beta primer mix were used in a second PCR of about 7 to 12 cycles. TCRdb re-called the 5' RACE reads with MiXCR, one entry per CDR3 protein. The sample records roughly 830,000 distinct CDR3 sequences, 55% to 65% being singletons. The V call is TRBV2, the J call TRBJ2-7; D is undetermined. Sequencing was carried out using blood. The TCR originated in a man in his thirties or forties in good health. CDR3 DNA: TGTGCCAGTAGTGGTTTGGAGCAGTACTTC. Translation gives CASSGLEQYF.